A single sample is the source of the 7 T cell receptor beta chains below, sequenced in a study of T cell repertoires in cytomegalovirus infection. TCRdb processed the reads anew with MiXCR; each CDR3 protein has one entry. The sample contains about 360,000 distinct CDR3 sequences, roughly 18% of which appear only once. What was sequenced was PBMCs. The receptors here all came from a human donor in good health (CMV status not recorded). Some clones in this sample may be carry-over from other donors' samples.

Ten or more counts support this clonotype. J is TRBJ1-2 and V is TRBV7-2, with D perhaps matching TRBD1 (5 bases). Germline V gene data show CDR1 as SGHTA and CDR2 as FQGNSA. The V end was cut by 5 bases, the J end by 4 bases, with 11 bases between. The CDR3 length is 13 residues. The CDR3 is CASSRDPLYGYTF. CDR3 bases: TGTGCCAGCAGCCGGGACCCCCTCTATGGCTACACCTTC.

There are many counts of this clonotype. The rearrangement uses TRBV7-2 and TRBJ2-5; 8 positions match TRBD2. The germline V gene encodes CDR1 SGHTA and CDR2 FQGNSA. This CDR3 region has 15 residues. Unmatched junction bases numbered 10, after V lost 5 bases and J lost 5 bases. CDR3: CASSTSGLVGETQYF. In DNA form, the CDR3 reads TGTGCCAGCAGCACTTCGGGACTAGTGGGGGAGACCCAGTACTTC.

In this sample, this clonotype turned up a few times. The genes are TRBV12-3 or TRBV12-4 and TRBJ2-5, with TRBD2 matching over 10 bases. Trimming cost V 4 bases and J 4 bases; bases outside gene matches: 6. This CDR3 is 15 amino acids long. CDR3 nucleotide sequence: TGTGCCAGCAGTTCAATAGCGGGAGGCAGAGAGACCCAGTACTTC. Its translation is CASSSIAGGRETQYF.

This clonotype was picked up a small number of times. V usage is TRBV20-1 and J usage is TRBJ1-1, with D uncertain. This CDR3 spans 14 amino acids. With 6 bases removed from V and 1 base from J, the gap between germline ends came to 15 bases. The germline gives CDR1 DFQATT, CDR2 SNEGSKA (reference sequence). The chain's CDR3 is CSAPPPRGNTEAFF. The CDR3 DNA reads TGCAGTGCCCCACCTCCGCGGGGGAACACTGAAGCTTTCTTT.

This clonotype was found a few times. The chain joins TRBV4-2 to TRBJ1-6; D gene unclear. The germline V gene has CDR1 LGHNA and CDR2 YNFKEQ. Trimming removed 0 bases from V and 7 bases from J, with 10 bases in between. This CDR3 has 15 residues. The CDR3 sequence: CASSQDASRNSPLHF. The CDR3 DNA reads as TGTGCCAGCAGCCAAGACGCCAGTAGAAATTCACCCCTCCACTTT.

The chain has TRBV12-3 or TRBV12-4 and TRBJ1-2; TRBD1 matches 7 bases. There are 12 residues in the CDR3. V dropped 8 bases and J dropped 7; count of bases not matched to a gene: 7. The DNA for the CDR3 is TGTGCCAGCTCCGACAGGGTGGGTGGCTACACCTTC. Translation gives CASSDRVGGYTF.

With regard to this clonotype: A much larger clone differs by one base, so this may be a read error. In this CDR3 the conserved last residue, phenylalanine or tryptophan, is missing, so a read error is likely. Written as DNA, the CDR3 is TGTGCCACCAGAGCAGGCGGGGGGGCCCCCCACACAGATACGCAGTATCTT. This encodes CATRAGGGAPHTDTQYL. The chain employs TRBV6-6 and TRBJ2-3; 9 bases match TRBD2. CDR1 and CDR2 (germline): MNHNY, SVGAGI (reference sequence). The CDR3 is made up of 17 amino acids. The junction had 16 bases not matched to a gene; V was cut back by 10 bases and J by 2 bases.